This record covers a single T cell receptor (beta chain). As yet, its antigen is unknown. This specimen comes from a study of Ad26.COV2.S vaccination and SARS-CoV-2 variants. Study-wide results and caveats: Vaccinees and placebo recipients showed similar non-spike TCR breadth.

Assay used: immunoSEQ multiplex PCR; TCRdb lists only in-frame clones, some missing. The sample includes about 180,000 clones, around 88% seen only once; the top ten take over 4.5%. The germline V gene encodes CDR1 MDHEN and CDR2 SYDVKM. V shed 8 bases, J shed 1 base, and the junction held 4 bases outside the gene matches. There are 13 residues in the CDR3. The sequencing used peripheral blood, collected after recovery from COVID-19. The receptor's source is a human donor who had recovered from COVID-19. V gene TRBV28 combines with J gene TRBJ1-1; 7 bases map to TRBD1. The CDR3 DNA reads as TGTGCCAGCGGATCAGGGGGGAACACTGAAGCTTTCTTT. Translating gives CASGSGGNTEAFF.